This is a list of T cell receptor beta chains from one sample in a study of monozygotic twins with inflammatory bowel disease. Each CDR3 protein gets one entry in TCRdb, which reprocessed the 5' RACE reads and gives no DNA. Its clone listing holds approximately 400,000 distinct CDR3 sequences. Sequencing used blood. These receptors all come from a human donor with ulcerative colitis or Crohn's disease, or a healthy co-twin of an affected twin (not recorded which). CDR3s include the opening cysteine and the closing phenylalanine or tryptophan. The order of the fields is J gene, V gene, CDR3 protein.

TRBJ2-1 | TRBV5-1 | CASSLGYGRSSYNEQFF
TRBJ2-2 | TRBV6-1 | CASSTRVDTGELFF
TRBJ2-7 | TRBV30 | CAWGYGEGRRNF
TRBJ2-2 | TRBV2 | CASSESTTDTGELFF
TRBJ2-7 | TRBV7-6 | CASSPLAGDSYEQYF
TRBJ2-3 | TRBV2 | CASGLARGGTDTQYF
TRBJ2-7 | TRBV20-1 | CSARPLAGGDYEQYF
TRBJ2-1 | TRBV20-1 | CSARKLAGAFNEQFF
TRBJ2-5 | TRBV6-5 | CASTAGYQETQYF
TRBJ2-5 | TRBV2 | CASSPQVRETQYF
TRBJ2-1 | TRBV9 | CASSLRVAGGYNEQFF
TRBJ2-3 | TRBV4-3 | CASSRAGSDTQYF
TRBJ2-7 | TRBV7-9 | CASSGTRDRPTYEQYF
TRBJ2-7 | TRBV10-3 | CAIRETGPYEQYF
TRBJ2-1 | TRBV29-1 | CSVFTSGRKYEQFF
TRBJ2-5 | TRBV5-8 | CASSLAGVHQETQYF
TRBJ2-5 | TRBV4-3 | CASSQDHTAQETQYF
TRBJ2-7 | TRBV27 | CASRGQGSSYEQYF
TRBJ2-7 | TRBV20-1 | CSGLGVGTPGGSEQYF
TRBJ1-1 | TRBV30 | CAWSVGQGKYTEAFF
TRBJ2-1 | TRBV21-1 | CASSKKGFLSPRNHNEQFF
TRBJ2-1 | TRBV7-9 | CASSLLAGDLDEQFF
TRBJ2-5 | TRBV12-3/TRBV12-4 | CASSQSGPGETQYF
TRBJ2-3 | TRBV7-6 | CASSPRQDGTDTQYF
TRBJ1-1 | TRBV18 | CASSPPGQGARTEAFF
TRBJ2-7 | TRBV18 | CVSSPPVQGSHEQYF
TRBJ2-1 | TRBV10-2 | CASSAGTGGVGQFF
TRBJ1-1 | TRBV6-2/TRBV6-3 | CASRAQRSGKNTEAFF
TRBJ1-3 | TRBV7-8 | CASSLARRGLNTIYF
TRBJ2-5 | TRBV25-1 | CASSAAASWVQETQYF
TRBJ2-2 | TRBV7-2 | CASTPQTAGELFF
TRBJ1-1 | TRBV20-1 | CSAGTGRMNTEAFF
TRBJ2-3 | TRBV4-3 | CASSQLGGDTQYF
TRBJ1-2 | TRBV7-9 | CASSGGQGGYTF
TRBJ1-5 | TRBV15 | CAASGGRNQPQHF
TRBJ1-2 | TRBV5-1 | CASSPALTGAYGYTF
TRBJ1-3 | TRBV29-1 | CSVENRLAGNTIYF
TRBJ1-6 | TRBV12-3/TRBV12-4 | CASSLATENNSPLHF
TRBJ2-3 | TRBV29-1 | CSVAPGDTQYF
TRBJ2-3 | TRBV20-1 | CSARSGGADTQYF
TRBJ2-7 | TRBV5-6 | CASSLNPAGSYEQYF
TRBJ2-2 | TRBV7-9 | CASSLVTVTGELFF